The clone carrying this T cell receptor (beta chain) was detected many times. The target antigen is unknown. The data are from a study of shared clonotypes between healthy human individuals. General study points: Relative to memory subsets, naive subsets generally showed larger estimated richness. The sole specimen, blood, was sampled, and tissue repertoires likely differ.

Sequencing used immunoSEQ multiplex PCR; TCRdb keeps in-frame clones, though not all of them. The sample contains 550,000 to 850,000 clones, approximately 79% of which appear only once. This CDR3 comprises 19 residues. Germline V CDR1 and CDR2: MNHEY, SMNVEV (reference sequence). The V gene end was trimmed by 6 bases and the J gene end by 0 bases; junction bases not matched to a gene: 12. The TCR was taken from a woman aged 25-40 years in good health. This chain uses TRBV27 with TRBJ2-1; 12 nucleotides agree with TRBD2. Material: memory CD4+ T cells sorted from blood. The subset is: CD45RA-negative fraction. The CDR3 region is CASSLSLPSGRASYNEQFF. The CDR3, as DNA: TGTGCCAGCAGCCTCTCCCTCCCTAGCGGGAGGGCCTCCTACAATGAGCAGTTCTTC.